This T cell receptor (beta chain) was profiled in a study of human T cells and chemical hapten exposure. Notes on the study in general: Clustering by CDR3 similarity yielded significantly more large clusters from expanded TCRs than controls.

MiXCR, run by TCRdb on the RACE reads, gives a single entry per CDR3 protein. Of tens of thousands of distinct CDR3 sequences in the sample, 10% were seen once. Trimming shortened V by 3 bases and J by 1 base, and 14 bases separated the two germline ends. This CDR3 has 16 amino acids. The germline CDR1 and CDR2 sequences are MGHRA and YSYEKL. The time point was: patch test 2, 6 weeks after DPC sensitization. Sample treatment: therapeutic diphenylcyclopropenone sensitization with weekly scalp DPC. Prior to application of each patch test, blood was drawn. This clonotype was recorded many times. What it binds is not known.

The sequenced sample was whole blood, obtained in connection with sensitization to the hapten diphenylcyclopropenone (DPC). The receptor was derived from a woman in her fifties or sixties with alopecia areata. Some clones in this sample may be carry-over from other donors' samples. The chain has TRBV4-1 and TRBJ2-3; tentatively, D is TRBD1 or TRBD2 (6 bases each). In DNA form, the CDR3 reads TGCGCCAGCAGCCAGAGGGGGGCAATTGGCACAGATACGCAGTATTTT. Its translation is CASSQRGAIGTDTQYF.